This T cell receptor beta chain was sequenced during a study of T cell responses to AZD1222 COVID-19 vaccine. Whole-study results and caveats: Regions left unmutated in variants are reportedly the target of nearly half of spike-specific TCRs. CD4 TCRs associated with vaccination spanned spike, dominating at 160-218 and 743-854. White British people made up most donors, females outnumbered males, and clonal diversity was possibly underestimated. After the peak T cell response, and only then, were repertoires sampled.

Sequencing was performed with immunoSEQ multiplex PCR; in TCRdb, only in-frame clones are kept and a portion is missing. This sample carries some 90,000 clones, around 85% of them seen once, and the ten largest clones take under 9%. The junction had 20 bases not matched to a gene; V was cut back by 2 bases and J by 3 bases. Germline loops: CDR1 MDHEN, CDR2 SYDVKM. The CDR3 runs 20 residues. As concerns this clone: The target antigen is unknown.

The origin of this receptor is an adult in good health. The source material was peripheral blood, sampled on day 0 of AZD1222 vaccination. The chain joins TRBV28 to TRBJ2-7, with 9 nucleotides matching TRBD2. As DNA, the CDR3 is TGTGCCAGCAGTTTACCGCTGGGCGTGACTAGCGGCAAGGGGTTCTACGAGCAGTACTTC. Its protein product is CASSLPLGVTSGKGFYEQYF.